The 18 T cell receptor beta chains presented below share a single source sample, sequenced in a study of T-cell memory formation after mild COVID-19. TCRdb reprocessed the 5' RACE reads via MiXCR and lists one record per CDR3 protein. The repertoire includes around 410,000 distinct CDR3 sequences, about 22% of them detected once, and around 14% sits in the top ten. Sequencing input: PBMCs or a T cell subset sorted from them (not recorded which). Every receptor here comes from an adult woman who had mild COVID-19 (a few samples of this study predate the infection). Cell type and time point are not known.

The V gene is TRBV7-9, the J gene TRBJ1-5; a possible D gene is TRBD1 (6 bases). The CDR3 extends over 13 amino acids. Between the trimmed V and J ends, which lost 5 bases and 4 bases, there was a span of 9 bases. Germline lookup yields CDR1 SEHNR and CDR2 FQNEAQ (reference sequence). The CDR3 region has the DNA TGTGCCAGCAGCAGGACAGTGAATCAGCCCCAGCATTTT. Translation gives CASSRTVNQPQHF.

This clonotype was seen only a few times. The gene calls are TRBV12-3 or TRBV12-4 and TRBJ2-6; D remains unclear. The CDR3 length is 13 residues. V was trimmed by 8 bases and J by 1 base, leaving 6 bases between them. The CDR3 coding sequence is TGTGCCAGCCAAGGGTCTGGGGCCAACGTCCTGACTTTC. Encoded protein: CASQGSGANVLTF.

CDR3 nucleotides: TGTGCCAGCAGCCCCGGTCTAGCGGGGCCTTCCTACAATGAGCAGTTCTTC. It yields the protein CASSPGLAGPSYNEQFF. The gene calls are TRBV7-9 and TRBJ2-1; TRBD2 matches 9 bases. J was trimmed by 1 base and V by 5 bases; bases with no gene match: 9. From germline, CDR1 is SEHNR and CDR2 FQNEAQ (reference sequence). The CDR3 length is 17 residues.

This clonotype was seen a single time. The chain combines TRBV20-1 with TRBJ2-5; possibly TRBD2 for D (5 bases). Germline V lookup: CDR1 DFQATT, CDR2 SNEGSKA (reference sequence). Trimming stripped 0 bases from V and 3 bases from J, with 17 bases between. The CDR3 runs to 16 residues. This CDR3 is CSARDRGLYQEETQYF. The CDR3 coding sequence is TGCAGTGCTAGAGATCGAGGACTGTACCAGGAAGAGACCCAGTACTTC.

This chain connects TRBV7-9 to TRBJ1-2, with TRBD1 matching over 9 bases. With V trimmed by 4 bases and J by 3 bases, 18 bases remained unmatched. The CDR3 contains 19 residues. The germline V gene encodes CDR1 SEHNR and CDR2 FQNEAQ (reference sequence). CDR3 coding DNA: TGTGCCAGCAGCTCCCCCTCGGGACAGGGTCATGTGTGGGACTATGGCTACACCTTC. Translating it yields CASSSPSGQGHVWDYGYTF.

This clonotype was seen a few times. J is TRBJ1-5 and V is TRBV6-6; D gene unclear. V lost 0 bases and J 5 bases, leaving 14 bases between the germline ends. The CDR3 is 16 amino acids. CDR1 MNHNY and CDR2 SVGAGI come from the germline V gene (reference sequence). DNA of the CDR3: TGTGCCAGCAGTTACTCTTACCGAAAGGTACATCAGCCCCAGCATTTT. As protein: CASSYSYRKVHQPQHF.

The V and J genes are TRBV7-8 and TRBJ1-2; D is perhaps TRBD1 (5 bases). Trimming left V 5 bases short and J 1 base short, with 11 bases between. CDR1 is SGHVS, CDR2 FQNEAQ, per germline. This CDR3 has 14 amino acids. The CDR3: CASSPWGNNYGYTF. The CDR3, as DNA: TGTGCCAGCAGCCCCTGGGGGAATAACTATGGCTACACCTTC.

The genes are TRBV6-4 and TRBJ2-7; no definite D call. Trimming shortened V by 6 bases and J by 12 bases, and 15 bases separated the two germline ends. CDR1 is MRHNA and CDR2 is SNTAGT in the germline V gene. The CDR3 runs to 11 residues. CDR3 nucleotides: TGTGCCAGCAGGGAGACTCCACCTTGGTACTTC. This translates into CASRETPPWYF.

CDR3 sequence (DNA): TGTGCCAGCAGCAGCCTGCAGAACACCGGGGAGCTGTTTTTT. Amino acids: CASSSLQNTGELFF. The gene calls are TRBV7-9 and TRBJ2-2; no reliable D call. The CDR3 totals 14 residues. Germline-derived CDR1 and CDR2 are SEHNR and FQNEAQ (reference sequence). The V and J ends lost 5 bases and 1 base respectively, with 8 bases between them.

This clonotype has only a few counts. The V and J genes are TRBV6-6 and TRBJ1-2; TRBD1 matches 9 bases. CDR3 length equals 14 residues. Germline V gene lookup returns CDR1 MNHNY and CDR2 SVGAGI (reference sequence). Trimming took 6 bases from V and 4 from J; bases not matched to a gene: 6. The CDR3 region has the DNA TGTGCCAGCAGGGAACAGGGGGCTATCTATGGCTACACCTTC. It is translated as CASREQGAIYGYTF.

The V call is TRBV5-6, the J call TRBJ2-7, with TRBD1 matching over 9 bases. This CDR3 region has 15 residues. Unmatched junction bases numbered 5, after V lost 2 bases and J lost 2 bases. CDR1 is SGHDT and CDR2 is YYEEEE in the germline V gene. CDR3 DNA sequence: TGTGCCAGCAGCTTACCGGGACAGGGACCCTACGAGCAGTACTTC. It specifies CASSLPGQGPYEQYF.

This clonotype appeared a few times. This chain joins TRBV5-1 and TRBJ1-3, with D hard to call. Between the trimmed V and J ends, which lost 4 bases and 0 bases, there was a span of 11 bases. The CDR3 spans 15 residues. CDR1 is SGHRS, CDR2 YFSETQ, per germline. The CDR3 spells CASSTDGSSGNTIYF. For the CDR3, the DNA is TGCGCCAGCAGCACCGACGGAAGCTCTGGAAACACCATATATTTT.

This clonotype turned up a few times. The chain carries TRBV2 and TRBJ2-7, with unresolved D. V shed 7 bases and J shed 7 bases, with 17 bases lying between them. Germline V gene sequence: CDR1 SNHLY, CDR2 FYNNEI. This CDR3 is built from 13 residues. CDR3 DNA: TGTGCCAGCAATCAGCGACCCCAACGTGAGCAGTACTTC. This encodes CASNQRPQREQYF.

CDR3 nucleotides: TGTGCCAGCAAGGCAGAACCGAACACCGGGGAGCTGTTTTTT. Translated: CASKAEPNTGELFF. The chain uses TRBV2 and TRBJ2-2; D remains unclear. The V gene lost 7 bases and the J gene lost 0 bases, with 9 bases spanning the gap. The germline gives CDR1 SNHLY, CDR2 FYNNEI. CDR3 size: 14 residues.

The chain combines TRBV7-9 with TRBJ1-4; possible D gene TRBD1, 5 bases. Trimming shortened V by 3 bases and J by 7 bases, and 21 bases separated the two germline ends. Germline assignment: CDR1 SEHNR and CDR2 FQNEAQ (reference sequence). CDR3 size: 17 residues. The CDR3 nucleotides are TGTGCCAGCAGCTTCTTTGAGGGGCCGGGGGTACGTGAAAAACTGTTTTTT. Its protein product is CASSFFEGPGVREKLFF.

This chain connects TRBV6-5 to TRBJ2-1; no reliable D call. V lost 0 bases, J lost 3 bases, and 6 bases lay in between. This CDR3 region has 14 residues. In germline, CDR1 is MNHEY, CDR2 SVGAGI. This chain's CDR3 is CASSYSRSYNEQFF. As DNA, the CDR3 is TGTGCCAGCAGTTACTCGCGGAGCTACAATGAGCAGTTCTTC.

This clonotype was recorded a few times. The CDR3 DNA is TGTGCCAGCAGAAGGGACAAGTACGAGCAGTACTTC. It specifies CASRRDKYEQYF. The V call is TRBV6-4, the J call TRBJ2-7, with D maybe TRBD1 (6 bases). Germline V gives CDR1 MRHNA, CDR2 SNTAGT. This CDR3 is built from 12 residues. V gave up 6 bases and J gave up 4 bases, with 10 bases separating them.

This clonotype was seen only a few times. This chain uses TRBV19 with TRBJ1-5; D call uncertain. Per the germline V gene, CDR1 is LNHDA and CDR2 is SQIVND (reference sequence). The CDR3 covers 17 residues. The ends were cut back, 5 bases at V and 4 bases at J, with 21 bases in the middle. The CDR3, as DNA: TGTGCCAGTAGTGGGGAGCTACAGCGTGGGCTTAATCAGCCCCAGCATTTT. This gives the protein CASSGELQRGLNQPQHF.